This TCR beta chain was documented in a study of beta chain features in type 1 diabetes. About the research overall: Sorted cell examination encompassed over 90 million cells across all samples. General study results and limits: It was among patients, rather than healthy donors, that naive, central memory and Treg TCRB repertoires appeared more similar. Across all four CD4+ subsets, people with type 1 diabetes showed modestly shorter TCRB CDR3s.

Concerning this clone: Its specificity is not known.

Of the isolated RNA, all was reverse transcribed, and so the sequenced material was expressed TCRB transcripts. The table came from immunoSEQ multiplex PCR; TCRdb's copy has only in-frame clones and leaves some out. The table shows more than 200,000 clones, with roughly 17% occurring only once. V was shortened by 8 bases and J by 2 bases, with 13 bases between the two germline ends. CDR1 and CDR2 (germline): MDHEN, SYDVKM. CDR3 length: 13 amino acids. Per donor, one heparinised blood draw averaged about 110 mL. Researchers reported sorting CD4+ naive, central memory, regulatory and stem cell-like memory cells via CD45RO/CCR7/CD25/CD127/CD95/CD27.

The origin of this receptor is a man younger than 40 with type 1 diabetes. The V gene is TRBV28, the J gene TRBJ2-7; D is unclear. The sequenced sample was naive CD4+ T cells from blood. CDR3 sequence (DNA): TGTGCCAGCGCCGGATCTTTCCCCTACGAGCAGTACTTC. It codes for CASAGSFPYEQYF.